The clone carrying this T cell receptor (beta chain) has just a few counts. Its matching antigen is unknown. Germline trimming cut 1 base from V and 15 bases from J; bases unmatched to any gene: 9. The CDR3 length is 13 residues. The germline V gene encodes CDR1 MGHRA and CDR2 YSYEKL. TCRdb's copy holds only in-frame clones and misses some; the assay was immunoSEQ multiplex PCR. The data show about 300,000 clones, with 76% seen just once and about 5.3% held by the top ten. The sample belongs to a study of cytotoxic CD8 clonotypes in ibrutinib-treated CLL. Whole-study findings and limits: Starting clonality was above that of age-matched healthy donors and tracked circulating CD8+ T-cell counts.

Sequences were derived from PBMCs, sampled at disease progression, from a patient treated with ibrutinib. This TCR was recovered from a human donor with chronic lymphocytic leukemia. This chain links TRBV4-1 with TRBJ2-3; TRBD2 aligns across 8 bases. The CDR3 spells CASSQVSSGSTYF. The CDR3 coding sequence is TGCGCCAGCAGCCAAGTTTCCAGCGGGAGTACTTATTTT.